Presented here are 11 T cell receptor beta chains from one specimen sequenced in a study of control samples from healthy donors and cancer patients. The assay was immunoSEQ multiplex PCR, and TCRdb's table has in-frame clones only and misses some. Here the sample spans over 100,000 clones, 70% to 90% being singletons. The specimen sequenced was blood. These receptors came from a man aged 50-60 years in good health.

This chain uses TRBV6-5 with TRBJ2-5, with 9 bases fitting TRBD2. This CDR3 has 15 amino acids. CDR1 MNHEY and CDR2 SVGAGI come from the germline V gene. The J segment lost 4 bases and the V segment lost 6 bases, leaving 9 bases of the junction unmatched. In nucleotides, the CDR3 is TGTGCCAGCAGGGAGCGGGGGGCTGGCACAGAGACCCAGTACTTC. Translation gives CASRERGAGTETQYF.

This clone has at least ten counts. This chain links TRBV9 with TRBJ1-3; D is unresolved. The V gene lost 8 bases and the J gene lost 2 bases, with 11 bases spanning the gap. CDR1 and CDR2 from the germline V gene are SGDLS and YYNGEE. The CDR3 sequence is 13 residues long. The CDR3 spells CASKPGTGNTIYF. CDR3 nucleotides: TGTGCCAGTAAACCTGGGACTGGAAACACCATATATTTT.

V usage is TRBV6-2 or TRBV6-3 and J usage is TRBJ2-2, with no clear D. Between the trimmed V and J ends, which lost 6 bases and 6 bases, there was a span of 8 bases. The CDR3 length is 12 residues. Germline CDR1 and CDR2: MNHEY and SVGEGT. The CDR3 region has the DNA TGTGCCAGCAGCCCGCATGCCGGGGAGCTGTTTTTT. Its translation is CASSPHAGELFF.

This chain uses TRBV2 with TRBJ1-5; possible D gene TRBD1, 6 bases. The CDR3 consists of 17 residues. Germline CDR1 SNHLY, CDR2 FYNNEI. Trimming removed 2 bases from V and 0 bases from J, with 14 bases in between. The DNA of the CDR3 is TGTGCCAGCAGTGAAAGGGGATGGGGACATAGCAATCAGCCCCAGCATTTT. Protein product: CASSERGWGHSNQPQHF.

This clone was recorded once. The rearrangement links TRBV5-6 to TRBJ2-1; TRBD2 agrees at 7 bases. The germline V gene has CDR1 SGHDT and CDR2 YYEEEE. CDR3 length: 15 residues. V shed 0 bases, J shed 4 bases, and the junction held 4 bases outside the gene matches. This chain's CDR3 is CASSLASGAYNEQFF. The DNA of the CDR3 is TGTGCCAGCAGCTTGGCAAGCGGGGCGTACAATGAGCAGTTCTTC. Combining the CDR3 with reference TRBV5-6 and TRBJ2-1 gives the whole variable domain DAGVTQSPTHLIKTRGQQVTLRCSPKSGHDTVSWYQQALGQGPQFIFQYYEEEERQRGNFPDRFSGHQFPNYSSELNVNALLLGDSALYLCASSLASGAYNEQFFGPGTRLTVL.

This chain joins TRBV7-9 and TRBJ2-3, with D possibly matching TRBD1 (5 bases). The V and J ends lost 1 base and 0 bases respectively, with 17 bases between them. Germline-derived CDR1 and CDR2 are SEHNR and FQNEAQ (reference sequence). The CDR3 is 18 amino acids. CDR3 sequence (DNA): TGTGCCAGCAGCTTAGATATTCGGCAGGGCGATAGCACAGATACGCAGTATTTT. Translated: CASSLDIRQGDSTDTQYF. Together with reference TRBV7-9 and TRBJ2-3, the CDR3 gives the full variable domain: DTGVSQNPRHKITKRGQNVTFRCDPISEHNRLYWYRQTLGQGPEFLTYFQNEAQLEKSRLLSDRFSAERPKGSFSTLEIQRTEQGDSAMYLCASSLDIRQGDSTDTQYFGPGTRLTVL.

This chain joins TRBV19 and TRBJ1-2; unclear D gene. Trimming took 7 bases from V and 2 from J, leaving 11 bases between them. Germline V gives CDR1 LNHDA, CDR2 SQIVND (reference sequence). This CDR3 spans 13 amino acids. CDR3 loop: CASTPHSNYGYTF. The CDR3 coding sequence is TGTGCCAGTACCCCCCACAGCAACTATGGCTACACCTTC.

The genes are TRBV3-1 (or the pseudogene TRBV3-2) and TRBJ2-7; 11 bases agree with TRBD1. Germline CDR1 and CDR2: LGHDT and YNNKEL (reference sequence). The V segment lost 4 bases and the J segment 3 bases; nucleotides outside the gene matches: 5. The CDR3 totals 15 residues. CDR3 residues: CASSRRGTGGYEQYF. Here the CDR3 DNA reads TGTGCCAGCAGCCGCAGAGGGACAGGGGGCTACGAGCAGTACTTC.

The V call is TRBV5-1, the J call TRBJ2-2; D unresolved. The CDR3 sequence is 16 residues long. Germline V gene data show CDR1 as SGHRS and CDR2 as YFSETQ. Trimming pared 0 bases from V and 1 base from J, leaving 10 bases between. This chain's CDR3 is CASSLGLKGNTGELFF. The CDR3 DNA sequence: TGCGCCAGCAGCTTGGGGCTCAAGGGGAACACCGGGGAGCTGTTTTTT.

The rearrangement links TRBV2 to TRBJ2-1, with TRBD2 as a possible D gene (7 bases). Trimming cost V 1 base and J 6 bases, with 13 bases left between them. The CDR3 sequence is 15 residues long. The germline V gene has CDR1 SNHLY and CDR2 FYNNEI. CDR3 in DNA: TGTGCCAGCAGTGAAGACTGGGGGGGCCGCAATGAGCAGTTCTTC. This codes for CASSEDWGGRNEQFF.

This clone was observed a single time. This chain joins TRBV7-3 and TRBJ2-1, with D perhaps given as TRBD1 or TRBD2 (6 bases each). CDR3 length: 15 residues. The germline V and J ends were trimmed by 2 bases and 6 bases, with 14 bases remaining between them. From germline, CDR1 is SGHTA and CDR2 FQGTGA. The CDR3 region is CASSLGGGGINEQFF. The CDR3 DNA follows: TGTGCCAGCAGCTTAGGAGGGGGAGGAATCAATGAGCAGTTCTTC.